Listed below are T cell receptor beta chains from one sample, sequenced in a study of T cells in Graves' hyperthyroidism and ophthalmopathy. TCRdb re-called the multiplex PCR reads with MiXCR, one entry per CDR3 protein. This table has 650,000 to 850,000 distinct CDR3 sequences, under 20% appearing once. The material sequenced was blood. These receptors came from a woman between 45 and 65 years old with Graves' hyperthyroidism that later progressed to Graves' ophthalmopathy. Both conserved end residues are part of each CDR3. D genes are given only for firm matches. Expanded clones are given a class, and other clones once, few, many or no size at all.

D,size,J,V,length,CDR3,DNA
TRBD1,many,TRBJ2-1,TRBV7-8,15,CASSPRTGPDNEQFF,TGTGCCAGCAGCCCGAGGACAGGGCCCGACAATGAGCAGTTCTTC
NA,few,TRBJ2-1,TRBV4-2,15,CASSQVLGIYNEQFF,TGTGCCAGCAGCCAAGTCCTGGGTATTTACAATGAGCAGTTCTTC
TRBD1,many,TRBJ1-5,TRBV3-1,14,CASSQTQGVQPQHF,TGTGCCAGCAGCCAAACCCAGGGGGTTCAGCCCCAGCATTTT
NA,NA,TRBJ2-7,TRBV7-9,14,CASSLGNAAGEQYF,TGTGCCAGCAGCTTGGGGAACGCAGCCGGCGAGCAGTACTTC
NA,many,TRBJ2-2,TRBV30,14,CAWKVAGITGELFF,TGTGCCTGGAAGGTGGCAGGGATCACCGGGGAGCTGTTTTTT
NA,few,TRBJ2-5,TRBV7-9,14,CASSPSGVRETQYF,TGTGCCAGCAGCCCCTCAGGGGTCCGGGAGACCCAGTACTTC
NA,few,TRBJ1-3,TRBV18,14,CASSEVGSGNTIYF,TGTGCCAGCTCAGAAGTCGGCTCTGGAAACACCATATATTTT
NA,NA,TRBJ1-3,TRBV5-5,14,CASAIGYSGNTIYF,TGTGCCTCCGCTATCGGCTACTCTGGAAACACCATATATTTT
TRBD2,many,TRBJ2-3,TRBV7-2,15,CASSLGAGRADTQYF,TGTGCCAGCAGCTTAGGAGCGGGGCGTGCAGATACGCAGTATTTT
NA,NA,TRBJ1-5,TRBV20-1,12,CSARAGDQPQHF,TGCAGTGCCCGGGCAGGGGATCAGCCCCAGCATTTT
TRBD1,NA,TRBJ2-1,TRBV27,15,CASSLQGVSYNEQFF,TGTGCCAGCAGTTTACAGGGGGTCTCCTACAATGAGCAGTTCTTC
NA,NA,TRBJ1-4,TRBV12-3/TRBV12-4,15,CASSPTEATNEKLFF,TGTGCCAGCAGTCCGACAGAGGCAACTAATGAAAAACTGTTTTTT
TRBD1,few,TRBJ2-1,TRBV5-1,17,CASSSNPTGTVYNEQFF,TGCGCCAGCAGCTCCAACCCTACCGGGACAGTCTACAATGAGCAGTTCTTC
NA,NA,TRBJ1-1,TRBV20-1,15,CSARGIGRGDTEAFF,TGCAGTGCTAGAGGGATTGGCAGGGGTGACACTGAAGCTTTCTTT
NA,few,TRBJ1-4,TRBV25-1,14,CASSPGSYNEKLFF,TGTGCCAGCAGTCCCGGGTCCTATAATGAAAAACTGTTTTTT
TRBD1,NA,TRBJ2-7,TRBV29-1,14,CSVEDETGGHEQYF,TGCAGCGTTGAAGATGAGACAGGGGGCCACGAGCAGTACTTC
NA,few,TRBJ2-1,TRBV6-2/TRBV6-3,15,CASSYGVSSYNEQFF,TGTGCCAGCAGTTACGGGGTGAGCTCCTACAATGAGCAGTTCTTC
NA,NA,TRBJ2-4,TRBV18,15,CASPPEVRTKNIQYF,TGTGCCAGCCCACCGGAGGTGAGGACCAAAAACATTCAGTACTTC
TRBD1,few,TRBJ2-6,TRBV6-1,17,CASSYRGRGAGANVLTF,TGTGCCAGCAGCTACAGGGGGCGAGGTGCTGGGGCCAACGTCCTGACTTTC
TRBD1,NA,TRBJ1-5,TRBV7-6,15,CASSGGQGKGQPQHF,TGTGCCAGCAGCGGGGGACAGGGCAAAGGTCAGCCCCAGCATTTT
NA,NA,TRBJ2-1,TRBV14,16,CASSLPTGFTYNEQFF,TGTGCCAGCAGCCTACCAACAGGGTTTACCTACAATGAGCAGTTCTTC
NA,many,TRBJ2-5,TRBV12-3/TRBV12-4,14,CASRRGTAEETQYF,TGTGCCAGCAGACGAGGGACCGCAGAAGAGACCCAGTACTTC
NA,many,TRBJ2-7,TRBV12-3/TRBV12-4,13,CASTRTGTYEQYF,TGTGCCAGCACCCGAACAGGGACCTACGAGCAGTACTTC
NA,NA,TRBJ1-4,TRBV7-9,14,CASSLRRENEKLFF,TGTGCCAGCAGCTTACGACGGGAAAATGAAAAACTGTTTTTT
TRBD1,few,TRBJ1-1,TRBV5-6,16,CASSAGTGGRYTEAFF,TGTGCCAGCAGCGCTGGGACAGGGGGGCGGTACACTGAAGCTTTCTTT
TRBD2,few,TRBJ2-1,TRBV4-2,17,CASSHNLAGLSYNEQFF,TGTGCCAGCAGCCATAATCTAGCGGGGCTTTCCTACAATGAGCAGTTCTTC
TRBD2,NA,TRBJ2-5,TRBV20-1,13,CSASGGALETQYF,TGCAGTGCTAGCGGGGGGGCCTTGGAGACCCAGTACTTC
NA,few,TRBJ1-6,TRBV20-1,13,CSAVTGLDSPLHF,TGCAGTGCTGTTACAGGGCTCGATTCACCCCTCCACTTT
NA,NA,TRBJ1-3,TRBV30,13,CAWNVGAGNTIYF,TGTGCCTGGAACGTGGGGGCTGGAAACACCATATATTTT
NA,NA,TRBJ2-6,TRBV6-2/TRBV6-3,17,CASRETKTYSGANVLTF,TGTGCCAGCAGGGAAACGAAGACTTACTCTGGGGCCAACGTCCTGACTTTC
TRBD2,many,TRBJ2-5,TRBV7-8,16,CASSLVGLAGGETQYF,TGTGCCAGCAGCTTAGTGGGACTAGCGGGTGGGGAGACCCAGTACTTC
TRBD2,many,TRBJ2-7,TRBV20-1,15,CSARVSGGAVYEQYF,TGCAGTGCTAGAGTTAGCGGGGGGGCTGTCTACGAGCAGTACTTC
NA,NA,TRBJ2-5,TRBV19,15,CASSITFRVGETQYF,TGTGCCAGTAGTATCACCTTCAGGGTAGGAGAGACCCAGTACTTC